The clone carrying this TCR beta chain was observed a handful of times. Its specificity is unknown. The entry originates in a study of blood T cells in healthy people across ages. Findings and limits, study-wide: Naive CD4+ cells and diversity were both higher in long-lived donors than in aged donors.

Sample-barcoded 5' priming and a J-beta primer mix drove a second PCR of roughly 7 to 11 cycles. Each TCR beta cDNA got a 12-nucleotide random molecular identifier. TCRdb analysed the 5' RACE reads with MiXCR anew, one entry per CDR3 protein. The sample consists of 850,000 to 1,300,000 distinct CDR3 sequences, roughly 45% of them appearing once. The receptor comes from a woman aged 55-69 years in good health. The sequenced sample consisted of blood.

CDR3 sequence (DNA): TGCAGCGTTGAATTCAGCTACGAGCAGTACTTC. Protein: CSVEFSYEQYF. This chain connects TRBV29-1 to TRBJ2-7; D is uncertain. The V gene lost 2 bases and the J gene lost 3 bases, with 5 bases spanning the gap. This CDR3 comprises 11 residues. The germline V gene encodes CDR1 SQVTM and CDR2 ANQGSEA.